The next 24 T cell receptor beta chains were all read from a single sample in a study of T cells after yellow fever vaccination. Each CDR3 protein is one row after TCRdb ran MiXCR on the 5' RACE reads. Here the sample spans approximately 510,000 distinct CDR3 sequences, 21% being singletons. The sequences come from PBMCs, collected roughly 20 days after the first yellow fever vaccination. All receptors come from a man aged 18 to 35 who received the YFV17D yellow fever vaccine.

V and J are TRBV12-3 or TRBV12-4 and TRBJ2-1, with TRBD1 matching over 7 bases. The CDR3 consists of 16 residues. Trimming removed 5 bases from V and 6 bases from J; junction bases left unmatched: 13. The CDR3 spells CASSHPSRTGGNEQFF. Here the CDR3 DNA reads TGTGCCAGCAGTCACCCCTCAAGGACAGGAGGCAATGAGCAGTTCTTC.

This clonotype has a count of ten or more. The chain joins TRBV5-1 to TRBJ2-5; D remains unclear. V lost 0 bases and J lost 6, with 0 bases in between. Germline CDR1 SGHRS, CDR2 YFSETQ. The CDR3 totals 10 residues. The CDR3 DNA reads TGCGCCAGCAGCTTGGAGACCCAGTACTTC. Amino acid sequence: CASSLETQYF.

The chain uses TRBV6-1 and TRBJ1-5, with D tentatively TRBD1 (6 bases). The CDR3 spans 21 residues. V gave up 4 bases and J gave up 0 bases, with 28 bases separating them. The germline gives CDR1 MNHNS, CDR2 SASEGT. The CDR3 reads CASSGTEEHHPRYYSNQPQHF. The DNA for the CDR3 is TGTGCCAGCAGTGGGACAGAAGAACATCACCCTCGATACTATAGCAATCAGCCCCAGCATTTT.

This chain uses TRBV5-1 with TRBJ2-7; 8 positions agree with TRBD2. The V gene end was trimmed by 5 bases and the J gene end by 0 bases; junction bases not matched to a gene: 10. Looked up from germline, CDR1 is SGHRS and CDR2 is YFSETQ. The CDR3 has 16 residues. DNA for the CDR3: TGCGCCAGCAGTCCGCGGGGGGAGGGAGGCTCCTACGAGCAGTACTTC. It translates to CASSPRGEGGSYEQYF.

The chain joins TRBV11-2 to TRBJ2-1, with TRBD2 matching over 11 bases. V lost 1 base and J lost 5; bases outside the gene matches: 4. CDR3 length: 16 residues. Germline V gives CDR1 SGHAT, CDR2 FQNNGV. The CDR3 bases are TGTGCCAGCAGCTTAGTATCTAGCGGGGGGCACAATGAGCAGTTCTTC. Its translation is CASSLVSSGGHNEQFF.

The chain is built from TRBV12-3 or TRBV12-4 and TRBJ1-1; no clear D. CDR3 length: 12 residues. Trimming took off 6 bases at V and 1 base at J, with 6 bases between the two ends. The CDR3 DNA reads TGTGCCAGCAGGGACCCGAACACTGAAGCTTTCTTT. This sequence encodes CASRDPNTEAFF.

The chain carries TRBV4-1 and TRBJ2-2, with TRBD2 identical over 10 bases. The ends lost 3 bases at V and 7 bases at J; junction bases unmatched: 8. The CDR3 spans 16 residues. Germline lookup yields CDR1 MGHRA and CDR2 YSYEKL. The CDR3 region is CASSHERGGGVGELFF. DNA for the CDR3: TGCGCCAGCAGCCACGAGCGGGGGGGCGGTGTCGGGGAGCTGTTTTTT.

This clonotype has just a few counts. The chain is built from TRBV28 and TRBJ2-7; D is undetermined. With 4 bases removed from V and 0 bases from J, the gap between germline ends came to 4 bases. Germline CDR1 reads MDHEN; CDR2 reads SYDVKM. This CDR3 is built from 12 residues. The CDR3 region has the DNA TGTGCCAGCAGTTCCTACTCCTACGAGCAGTACGTC. Its protein is CASSSYSYEQYV.

This clonotype was seen at least ten times. This chain uses TRBV7-9 with TRBJ1-2; D gene ambiguous. The CDR3 sequence is 9 residues long. Between the trimmed V and J ends, which lost 6 bases and 11 bases, there was a span of 7 bases. Germline CDR1 SEHNR, CDR2 FQNEAQ (reference sequence). The CDR3 DNA follows: TGTGCCAGCAGTGCCTCTTACACCTTC. It encodes CASSASYTF.

The chain combines TRBV4-1 with TRBJ2-7; 8 bases map to TRBD2. The CDR3 spans 15 residues. The ends lost 4 bases at V and 6 bases at J; junction bases unmatched: 11. From germline, CDR1 is MGHRA and CDR2 YSYEKL. CDR3 amino acids: CASSPEVSGGSEQYV. DNA for the CDR3: TGCGCCAGCAGCCCTGAGGTGTCGGGGGGGAGCGAGCAGTACGTC.

The chain uses TRBV10-3 and TRBJ1-2; TRBD1 matches at 7 bases. The CDR3 spans 13 residues. V shed 11 bases, J shed 2 bases, and the junction held 8 bases outside the gene matches. Per germline, CDR1 ENHRY and CDR2 SYGVKD. The CDR3 reads CAFRTGSNYGYTF. The CDR3 DNA sequence: TGTGCCTTCCGGACAGGTTCGAACTATGGCTACACCTTC.

In its sample, this clonotype was seen a few times. This sequence joins TRBV5-6 and TRBJ1-4; 7 positions agree with TRBD1. This CDR3 region has 14 residues. From germline, CDR1 is SGHDT and CDR2 YYEEEE. Trimming at V came to 2 bases and at J to 8 bases, leaving 6 bases not matched to a gene. The CDR3 nucleotides are TGTGCCAGCAGCTTACGGGACAGCGGCGAAAAACTGTTTTTT. Translated, it gives CASSLRDSGEKLFF.

DNA for the CDR3: TGTGCCAGCACAGGGACAGGGGCCAGTTTAAGGGCTAGCAATCAGCCCCAGCATTTT. This encodes CASTGTGASLRASNQPQHF. The chain joins TRBV28 to TRBJ1-5, with TRBD1 matching 10 bases. This CDR3 is built from 19 residues. With 7 bases clipped from V and 0 bases from J, the junction kept 15 bases outside the gene matches. Germline V gene data show CDR1 as MDHEN and CDR2 as SYDVKM. The full variable domain, its missing parts supplied by reference TRBV28 and TRBJ1-5, is DVKVTQSSRYLVKRTGEKVFLECVQDMDHENMFWYRQDPGLGLRLIYFSYDVKMKEKGDIPEGYSVSREKKERFSLILESASTNQTSMYLCASTGTGASLRASNQPQHFGDGTRLSIL.

This clonotype was observed a few times. The chain uses TRBV12-3 or TRBV12-4 and TRBJ1-5, with D possibly being TRBD1 (6 bases). The CDR3 has 13 amino acids. The V gene lost 6 bases and the J gene lost 9 bases, with 15 bases spanning the gap. As DNA, the CDR3 is TGTGCCAGCAGACTACAGGGTTTGCCGCCCCAGCATTTT. This translates into CASRLQGLPPQHF.

Only a few counts were recorded for this clonotype. The rearrangement joins TRBV28 to TRBJ1-3; weak D call: TRBD1 (5 bases). Germline CDR1 MDHEN, CDR2 SYDVKM. Trimming left V 3 bases short and J 5 bases short, with 14 bases between. The CDR3 loop spans 15 amino acids. The CDR3 coding sequence is TGTGCCAGCAGTTTTTCGGGGGGACGTAGAAACACCATATATTTT. Amino acids: CASSFSGGRRNTIYF.

This chain joins TRBV28 and TRBJ1-6, with D possibly matching TRBD1 (5 bases). With 2 bases removed from V and 8 bases from J, the gap between germline ends came to 19 bases. The CDR3 is made up of 17 amino acids. In germline, CDR1 is MDHEN, CDR2 SYDVKM. For the CDR3, the DNA is TGTGCCAGCAGTTTACCTCCCGCAGCAGGGCGAGATTCACCCCTCCACTTT. Protein sequence: CASSLPPAAGRDSPLHF. Together with reference TRBV28 and TRBJ1-6, the CDR3 gives the full variable domain: DVKVTQSSRYLVKRTGEKVFLECVQDMDHENMFWYRQDPGLGLRLIYFSYDVKMKEKGDIPEGYSVSREKKERFSLILESASTNQTSMYLCASSLPPAAGRDSPLHFGNGTRLTVT.

The chain couples TRBV6-4 to TRBJ2-1; 9 bases align to TRBD1. In germline, CDR1 is MRHNA, CDR2 SNTAGT. The V gene end was trimmed by 2 bases and the J gene end by 8 bases; junction bases not matched to a gene: 7. This CDR3 spans 15 amino acids. The CDR3 region has the DNA TGTGCCAGCAGTGACCGGACAGGGGCAATCGATGAGCAGTTCTTC. The encoded protein is CASSDRTGAIDEQFF.

This clonotype has only a few counts. V and J are TRBV14 and TRBJ1-6; D is unresolved. Deletions cut 0 bases from V and 8 bases from J, with 11 bases between. In germline, CDR1 is SGHDN, CDR2 FVKESK. This CDR3 comprises 15 residues. The CDR3 DNA reads TGTGCCAGCAGCCAAGACATATTCAGCCATTCACCCCTCCACTTT. Translating gives CASSQDIFSHSPLHF.

This clonotype appeared a few times. This chain connects TRBV10-3 to TRBJ2-3; 13 bases fit TRBD2. This CDR3 is built from 13 residues. Germline assignment: CDR1 ENHRY and CDR2 SYGVKD. V lost 6 bases and J lost 6; bases outside the gene matches: 0. This chain's CDR3 is CAIRGLAGDTQYF. CDR3 in DNA: TGTGCCATCAGGGGACTAGCGGGGGATACGCAGTATTTT.

This clonotype has just a few counts. The chain is built from TRBV7-2 and TRBJ2-7, with D unclear. The germline CDR1 and CDR2 sequences are SGHTA and FQGNSA. V was clipped by 6 bases and J by 0 bases, with 12 bases between them. The CDR3 sequence is 14 residues long. The CDR3 DNA follows: TGTGCCAGCAGTTCTAGACGGTTCTCCTACGAGCAGTACGTC. As protein: CASSSRRFSYEQYV.

A few counts support this clonotype. This sequence joins TRBV14 and TRBJ1-1; D gene ambiguous. Germline-derived CDR1 and CDR2 are SGHDN and FVKESK. The V end lost 1 base, the J end lost 4 bases, and 16 bases lay between the germline ends. The CDR3 length is 16 residues. CDR3 bases: TGTGCCAGCAGCCAAGGCCCCGCGACGCCCTTCACTGAAGCTTTCTTT. The encoded protein is CASSQGPATPFTEAFF.

This clonotype was detected a few times. The chain links TRBV4-1 to TRBJ2-3, with D uncertain. From germline, CDR1 is MGHRA and CDR2 YSYEKL. The CDR3 covers 15 residues. V was pared by 0 bases and J by 2 bases, with 9 bases between. Here the CDR3 reads CASSQDIVVTDTQYF. The CDR3 DNA follows: TGCGCCAGCAGCCAAGATATAGTCGTCACAGATACGCAGTATTTT.

This chain links TRBV5-1 with TRBJ2-7; the match to TRBD1 covers 8 bases. V gave up 3 bases and J gave up 1 base; unmatched junction bases: 12. The CDR3 is 17 residues long. Germline assignment: CDR1 SGHRS and CDR2 YFSETQ. The CDR3 is CASSYTIAGQGSYEQYF. The CDR3 nucleotides read TGCGCCAGCAGCTATACCATAGCCGGACAGGGTTCCTACGAGCAGTACTTC.

This clonotype was observed a few times. A junction end diverges from the germline sequence, so it may reflect a read error. V gene TRBV6-5 combines with J gene TRBJ2-4; the D is unclear. The length of the CDR3 is 16 residues. Looked up from germline, CDR1 is MNHEY and CDR2 is SVGAGI. The CDR3 nucleotides read TGTGCCAGCAGTTTCCATGGGGTCTCGGAGAGGCCCCGCCTGCACTTC. This translates into CASSFHGVSERPRLHF.